This TCR beta chain was sequenced for a study of T cells expressing NK-cell markers. TCRdb re-analyzed the 5' RACE reads; it lists each CDR3 protein once, without DNA. Recorded for this sample: about 260,000 distinct CDR3 sequences. The CDR3 runs to 15 residues. From germline, CDR1 is MNHEY and CDR2 SVGAGI. The TCR sequence derives from a woman between 18 and 70 years old in good health. This chain links TRBV6-5 with TRBJ2-1; with no DNA, the TCRdb D assignment of TRBD1 cannot be verified. Sequences were obtained from blood T cells: a sorted CD56 or NKG2C T cell subset, CD4+ or CD8+ T cells, or bulk PBMC T cells (not recorded which). CDR3 loop: CASSYSPGVGLEQFF.